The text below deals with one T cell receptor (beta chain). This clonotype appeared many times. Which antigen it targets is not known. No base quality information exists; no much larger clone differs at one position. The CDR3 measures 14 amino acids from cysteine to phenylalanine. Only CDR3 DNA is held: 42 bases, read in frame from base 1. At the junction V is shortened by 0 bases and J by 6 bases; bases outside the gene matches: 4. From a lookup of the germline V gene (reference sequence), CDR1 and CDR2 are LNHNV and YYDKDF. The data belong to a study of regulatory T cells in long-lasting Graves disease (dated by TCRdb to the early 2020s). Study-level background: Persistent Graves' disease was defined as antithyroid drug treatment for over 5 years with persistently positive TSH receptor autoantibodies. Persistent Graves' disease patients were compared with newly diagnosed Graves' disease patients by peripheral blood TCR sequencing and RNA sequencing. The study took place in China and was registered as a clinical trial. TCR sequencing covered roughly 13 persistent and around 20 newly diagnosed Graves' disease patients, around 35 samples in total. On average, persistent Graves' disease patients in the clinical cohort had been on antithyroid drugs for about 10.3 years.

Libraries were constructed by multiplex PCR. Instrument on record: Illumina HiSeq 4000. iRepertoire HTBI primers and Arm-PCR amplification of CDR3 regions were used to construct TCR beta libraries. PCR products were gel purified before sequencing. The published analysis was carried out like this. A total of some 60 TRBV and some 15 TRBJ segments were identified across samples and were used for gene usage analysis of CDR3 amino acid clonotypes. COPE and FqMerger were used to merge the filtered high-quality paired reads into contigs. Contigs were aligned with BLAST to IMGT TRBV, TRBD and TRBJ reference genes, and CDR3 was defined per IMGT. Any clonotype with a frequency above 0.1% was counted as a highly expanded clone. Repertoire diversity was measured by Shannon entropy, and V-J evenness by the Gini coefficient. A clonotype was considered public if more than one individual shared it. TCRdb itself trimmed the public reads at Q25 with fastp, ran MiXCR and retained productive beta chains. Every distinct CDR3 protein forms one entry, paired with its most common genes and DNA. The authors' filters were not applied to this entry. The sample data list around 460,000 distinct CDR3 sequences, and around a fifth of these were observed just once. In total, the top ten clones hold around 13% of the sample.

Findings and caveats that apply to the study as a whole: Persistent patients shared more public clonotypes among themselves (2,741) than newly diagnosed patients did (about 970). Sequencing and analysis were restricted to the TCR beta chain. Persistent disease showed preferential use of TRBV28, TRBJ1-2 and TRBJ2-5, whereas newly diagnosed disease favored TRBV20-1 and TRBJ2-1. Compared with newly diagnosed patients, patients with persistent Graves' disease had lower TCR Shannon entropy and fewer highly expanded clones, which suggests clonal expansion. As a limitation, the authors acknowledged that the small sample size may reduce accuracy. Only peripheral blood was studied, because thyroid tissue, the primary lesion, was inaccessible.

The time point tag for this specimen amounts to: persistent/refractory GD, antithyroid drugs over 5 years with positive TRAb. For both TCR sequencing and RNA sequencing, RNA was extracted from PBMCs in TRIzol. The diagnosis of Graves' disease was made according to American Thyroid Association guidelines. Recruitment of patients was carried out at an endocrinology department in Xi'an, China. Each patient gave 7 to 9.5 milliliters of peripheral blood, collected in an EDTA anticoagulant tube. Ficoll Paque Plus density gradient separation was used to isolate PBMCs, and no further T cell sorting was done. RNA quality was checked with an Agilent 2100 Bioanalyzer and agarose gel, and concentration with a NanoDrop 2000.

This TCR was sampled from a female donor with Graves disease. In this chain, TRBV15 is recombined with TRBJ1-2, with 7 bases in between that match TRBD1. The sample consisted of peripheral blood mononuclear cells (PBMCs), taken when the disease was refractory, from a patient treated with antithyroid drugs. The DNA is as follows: TGTGCCACCAGCAGAGATCAGGGGGACCATGGCTACACCTTC. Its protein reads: CATSRDQGDHGYTF.